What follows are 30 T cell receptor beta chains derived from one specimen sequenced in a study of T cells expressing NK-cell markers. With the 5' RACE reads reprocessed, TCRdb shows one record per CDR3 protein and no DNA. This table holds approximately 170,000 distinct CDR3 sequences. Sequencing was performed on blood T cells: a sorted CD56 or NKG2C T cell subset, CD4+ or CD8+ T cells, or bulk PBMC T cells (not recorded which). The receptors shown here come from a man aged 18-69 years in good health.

The CDR3 protein is CASSQDFQALNTEAFF. The chain carries TRBV4-2 and TRBJ1-1. The CDR3 runs to 16 residues. Germline CDR1 LGHNA, CDR2 YNFKEQ.

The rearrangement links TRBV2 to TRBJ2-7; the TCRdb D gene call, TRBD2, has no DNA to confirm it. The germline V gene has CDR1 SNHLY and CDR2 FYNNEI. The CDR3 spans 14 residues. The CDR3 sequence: CASIEGTSLNEQYF.

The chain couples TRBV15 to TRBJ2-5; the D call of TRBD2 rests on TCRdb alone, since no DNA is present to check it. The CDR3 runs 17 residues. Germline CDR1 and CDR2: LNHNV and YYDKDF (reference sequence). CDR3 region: CATSRTTSGGPQETQYF.

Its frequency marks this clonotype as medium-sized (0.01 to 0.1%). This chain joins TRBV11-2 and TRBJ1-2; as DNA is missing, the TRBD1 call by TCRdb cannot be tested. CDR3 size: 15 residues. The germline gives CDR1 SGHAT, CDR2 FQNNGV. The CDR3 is CASSLDLTGGRGYTF. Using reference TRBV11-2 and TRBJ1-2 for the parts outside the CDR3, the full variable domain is EAGVAQSPRYKIIEKRQSVAFWCNPISGHATLYWYQQILGQGPKLLIQFQNNGVVDDSQLPKDRFSAERLKGVDSTLKIQPAKLEDSAVYLCASSLDLTGGRGYTFGSGTRLTVV.

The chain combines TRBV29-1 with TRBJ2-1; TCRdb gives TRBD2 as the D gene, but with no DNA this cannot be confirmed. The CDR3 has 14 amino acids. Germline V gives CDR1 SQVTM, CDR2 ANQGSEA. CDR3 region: CSVGTDLGHYEQFF.

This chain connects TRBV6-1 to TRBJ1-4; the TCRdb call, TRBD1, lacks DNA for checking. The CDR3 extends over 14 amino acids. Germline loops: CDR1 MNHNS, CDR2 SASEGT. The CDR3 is CASSAPGTNEKLFF.

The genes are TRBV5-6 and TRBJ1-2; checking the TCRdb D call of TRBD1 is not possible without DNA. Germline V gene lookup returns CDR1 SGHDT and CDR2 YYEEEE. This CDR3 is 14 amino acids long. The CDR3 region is CASSQSGESSGYTF.

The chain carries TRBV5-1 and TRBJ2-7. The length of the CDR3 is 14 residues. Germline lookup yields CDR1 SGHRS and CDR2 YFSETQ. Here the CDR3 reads CASSPAGLSYEQYF.

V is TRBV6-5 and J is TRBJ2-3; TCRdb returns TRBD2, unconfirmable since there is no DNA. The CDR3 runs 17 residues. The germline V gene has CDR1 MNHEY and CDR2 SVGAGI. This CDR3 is CASSFRLAGGQGDTQYF.

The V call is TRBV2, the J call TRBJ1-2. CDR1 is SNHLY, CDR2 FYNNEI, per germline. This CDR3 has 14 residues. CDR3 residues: CASKEELSNYGYTF.

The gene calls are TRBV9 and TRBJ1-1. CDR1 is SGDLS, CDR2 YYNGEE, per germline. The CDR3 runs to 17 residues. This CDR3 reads CASSGSSAGWGNTEAFF.

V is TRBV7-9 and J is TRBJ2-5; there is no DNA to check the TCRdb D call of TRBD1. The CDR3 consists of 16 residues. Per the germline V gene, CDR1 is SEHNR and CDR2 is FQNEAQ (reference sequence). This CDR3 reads CASSLAGQGLQETQYF.

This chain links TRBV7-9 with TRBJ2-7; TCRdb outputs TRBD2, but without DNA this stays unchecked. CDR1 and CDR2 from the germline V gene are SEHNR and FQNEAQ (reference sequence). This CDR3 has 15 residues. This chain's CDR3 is CASSLGEGDAYEQYF. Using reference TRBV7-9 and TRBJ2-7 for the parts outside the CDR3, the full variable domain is DTGVSQNPRHKITKRGQNVTFRCDPISEHNRLYWYRQTLGQGPEFLTYFQNEAQLEKSRLLSDRFSAERPKGSFSTLEIQRTEQGDSAMYLCASSLGEGDAYEQYFGPGTRLTVT.

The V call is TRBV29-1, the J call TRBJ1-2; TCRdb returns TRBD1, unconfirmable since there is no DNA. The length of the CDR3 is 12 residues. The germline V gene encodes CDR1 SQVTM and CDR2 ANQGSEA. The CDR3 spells CSASDSSYGYTF.

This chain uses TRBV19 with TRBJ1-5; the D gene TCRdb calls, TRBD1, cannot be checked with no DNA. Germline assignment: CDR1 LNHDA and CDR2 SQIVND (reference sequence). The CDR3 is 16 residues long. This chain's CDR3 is CASSLKTAYSNQPQHF.

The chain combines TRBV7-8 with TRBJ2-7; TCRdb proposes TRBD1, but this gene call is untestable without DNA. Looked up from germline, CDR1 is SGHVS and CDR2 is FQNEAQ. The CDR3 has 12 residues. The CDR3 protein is CATRGGRGEQYF.

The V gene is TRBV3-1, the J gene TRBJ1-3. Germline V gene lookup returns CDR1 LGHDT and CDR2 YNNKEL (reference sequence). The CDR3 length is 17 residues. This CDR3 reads CASSQDVVGRWGNTIYF.

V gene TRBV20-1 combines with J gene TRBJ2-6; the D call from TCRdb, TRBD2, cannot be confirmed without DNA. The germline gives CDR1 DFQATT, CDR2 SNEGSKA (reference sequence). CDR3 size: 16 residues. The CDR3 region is CSAIIGGPSGANVLTF.

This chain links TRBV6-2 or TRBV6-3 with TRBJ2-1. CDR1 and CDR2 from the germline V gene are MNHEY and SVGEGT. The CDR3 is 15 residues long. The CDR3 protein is CASRPAGSSYNEQFF.

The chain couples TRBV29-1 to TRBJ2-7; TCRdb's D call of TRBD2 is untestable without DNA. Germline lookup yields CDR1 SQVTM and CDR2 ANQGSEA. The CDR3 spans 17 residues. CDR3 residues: CSAWFWTSGEDSYEQYF.

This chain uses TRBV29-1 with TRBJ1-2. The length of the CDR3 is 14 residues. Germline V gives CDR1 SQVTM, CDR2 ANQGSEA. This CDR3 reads CSVTERPSNYGYTF.

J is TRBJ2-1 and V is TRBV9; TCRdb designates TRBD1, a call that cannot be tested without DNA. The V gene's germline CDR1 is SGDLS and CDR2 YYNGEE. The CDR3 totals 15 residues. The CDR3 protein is CASSEGQGAMYEQFF.

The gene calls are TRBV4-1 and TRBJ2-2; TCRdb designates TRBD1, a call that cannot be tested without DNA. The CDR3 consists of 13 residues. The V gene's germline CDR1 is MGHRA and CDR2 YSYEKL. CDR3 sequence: CASSLGGLGELFF.

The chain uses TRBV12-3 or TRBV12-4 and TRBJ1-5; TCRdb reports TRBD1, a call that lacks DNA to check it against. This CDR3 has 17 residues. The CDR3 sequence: CASSKLGTAYSNQPQHF.

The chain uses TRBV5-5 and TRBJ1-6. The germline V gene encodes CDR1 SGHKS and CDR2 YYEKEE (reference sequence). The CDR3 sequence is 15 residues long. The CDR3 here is CASSLGGFYNSPLHF.

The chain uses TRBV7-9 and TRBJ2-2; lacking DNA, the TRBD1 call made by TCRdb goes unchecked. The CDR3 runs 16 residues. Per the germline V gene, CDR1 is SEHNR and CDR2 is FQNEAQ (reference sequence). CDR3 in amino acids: CASSLLRDRNTGELFF.

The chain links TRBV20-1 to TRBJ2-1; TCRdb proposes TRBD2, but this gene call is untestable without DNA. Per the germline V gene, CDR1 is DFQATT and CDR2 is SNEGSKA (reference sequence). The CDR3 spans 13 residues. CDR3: CSASLSGHNEQFF.

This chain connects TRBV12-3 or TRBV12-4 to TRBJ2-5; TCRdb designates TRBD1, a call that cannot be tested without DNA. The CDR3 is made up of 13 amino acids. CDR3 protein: CASSFDSQETQYF.

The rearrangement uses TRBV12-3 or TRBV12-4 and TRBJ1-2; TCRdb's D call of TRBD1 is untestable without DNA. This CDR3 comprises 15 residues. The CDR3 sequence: CASSPQTGANYGYTF.

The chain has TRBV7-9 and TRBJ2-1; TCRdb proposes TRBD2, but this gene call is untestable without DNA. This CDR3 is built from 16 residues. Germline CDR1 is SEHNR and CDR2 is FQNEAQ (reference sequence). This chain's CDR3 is CASSISSGTLYNEQFF.